Below are 21 T cell receptor beta chains sequenced from a single sample in a study of early T cells in non-severe SARS-CoV-2 infection. In TCRdb, the 5' RACE reads were re-called with MiXCR into one record per CDR3 protein. The data show fewer than 100,000 distinct CDR3 sequences, 16% seen once. The specimen was whole blood. Every receptor here comes from an adult who was a healthcare worker with PCR-confirmed SARS-CoV-2 infection or an uninfected control (not recorded which).

Points on this clonotype: A much larger clonotype is one base distant, so this may be a read error. This chain connects TRBV7-8 to TRBJ1-5; a weak D match, TRBD1 (6 bases). The V and J ends lost 6 bases and 3 bases respectively, with 12 bases between them. The CDR3 sequence is 14 residues long. Germline V gene data show CDR1 as SGHVS and CDR2 as FQNEAQ. CDR3 bases: TGTGCCAGCAGTTCGGGGGCGATCAATCAGCCCCAGCATTTT. Protein: CASSSGAINQPQHF. Variable domain in full (rest from reference TRBV7-8 and TRBJ1-5): GAGVSQSPRYKVAKRGQDVALRCDPISGHVSLFWYQQALGQGPEFLTYFQNEAQLDKSGLPSDRFFAERPEGSVSTLKIQRTQQEDSAVYLCASSSGAINQPQHFGDGTRLSIL.

In this sample, this clonotype turned up a few times. The genes are TRBV7-6 and TRBJ2-2; D assignment may be TRBD1 or TRBD2 (6 bases each). Trimming took off 6 bases at V and 1 base at J, with 21 bases between the two ends. The CDR3 contains 18 residues. Germline values: CDR1 SGHVS, CDR2 FNYEAQ. CDR3 in DNA: TGTGCCAGCAGTAATCGGGGGCAGGTAGCGATGAACACCGGGGAGCTGTTTTTT. Encoded protein: CASSNRGQVAMNTGELFF. Full variable domain (rest looked up from reference TRBV7-6 and TRBJ2-2): GAGVSQSPRYKVTKRGQDVALRCDPISGHVSLYWYRQALGQGPEFLTYFNYEAQQDKSGLPNDRFSAERPEGSISTLTIQRTEQRDSAMYRCASSNRGQVAMNTGELFFGEGSRLTVL.

The chain recombines TRBV11-2 with TRBJ2-1; no firm D call. This CDR3 region has 14 residues. V lost 3 bases and J 5 bases, leaving 11 bases between the germline ends. The germline V gene has CDR1 SGHAT and CDR2 FQNNGV. CDR3 amino acids: CASSFRPGDNEQFF. The CDR3 DNA follows: TGTGCCAGCAGCTTCCGTCCTGGAGACAATGAGCAGTTCTTC.

The chain uses TRBV20-1 and TRBJ2-5; D unclear. From germline, CDR1 is DFQATT and CDR2 SNEGSKA (reference sequence). V was cut by 6 bases and J by 2 bases, with 13 bases left in between. CDR3 length: 13 amino acids. CDR3 sequence (DNA): TGCAGTGCAAGACGGATAGTTCAAGAGACCCAGTACTTC. Its translation is CSARRIVQETQYF.

This clonotype has just a few counts. The rearrangement links TRBV21-1 to TRBJ1-2; TRBD1, the D gene given by the table, was not confirmed from the DNA. TRBV21-1 is annotated as a pseudogene. The CDR3 has 15 residues. CDR3 nucleotides: TGTGCCAGCAGCGATGCGACAGGGGAAGGCTATGGCTACACCTTC. It specifies CASSDATGEGYGYTF.

There are a few counts of this clonotype. The genes are TRBV2 and TRBJ2-3; D perhaps matches TRBD2 (6 bases). CDR1 and CDR2 (germline): SNHLY, FYNNEI. Trimming took off 6 bases at V and 5 bases at J, with 21 bases between the two ends. The CDR3 sequence is 16 residues long. CDR3: CASSQAGRPQVDTQYF. CDR3 nucleotides: TGTGCCAGCAGCCAGGCCGGGAGACCTCAGGTAGATACGCAGTATTTT.

This clonotype appeared a few times. The rearrangement links TRBV7-2 to TRBJ1-5; 8 bases line up with TRBD1. Per germline, CDR1 SGHTA and CDR2 FQGNSA. The CDR3 runs 16 residues. J lost 1 base, V lost 5 bases, and 7 bases had no gene match. DNA for the CDR3: TGTGCCAGCAGCACTCGGACAGGGTTAAGCAATCAGCCCCAGCATTTT. It yields the protein CASSTRTGLSNQPQHF.

This clonotype was counted a few times. This sequence joins TRBV11-2 and TRBJ1-3, with D uncertain. The germline CDR1 and CDR2 sequences are SGHAT and FQNNGV. Trimming left V 5 bases short and J 0 bases short, with 11 bases between. The CDR3 extends over 15 amino acids. CDR3 sequence: CASSGRQFSGNTIYF. The CDR3 DNA sequence: TGTGCCAGCAGCGGCCGACAATTCTCTGGAAACACCATATATTTT.

This clonotype has more than one count but fewer than ten. The chain uses TRBV20-1 and TRBJ2-3, with D possibly TRBD2 on 5 matching bases. CDR3 length: 12 residues. CDR1 and CDR2 from the germline V gene are DFQATT and SNEGSKA (reference sequence). V lost 3 bases and J lost 2, with 6 bases in between. CDR3 residues: CSASGNTDTQYF. In DNA form, the CDR3 reads TGCAGTGCTAGCGGGAACACAGATACGCAGTATTTT.

This chain uses TRBV5-1 with TRBJ2-3; D ambiguous. From germline, CDR1 is SGHRS and CDR2 YFSETQ. Deletions cut 1 base from V and 2 bases from J, with 8 bases between. CDR3 size: 14 residues. The CDR3 region is CASSLTQLTDTQYF. The CDR3 nucleotides are TGCGCCAGCAGCTTGACACAGCTCACAGATACGCAGTATTTT.

V gene TRBV7-3 combines with J gene TRBJ2-5, with D possibly being TRBD1 (6 bases). The germline gives CDR1 SGHTA, CDR2 FQGTGA. V was pared by 5 bases and J by 5 bases, with 12 bases between. The CDR3 totals 13 residues. CDR3 in amino acids: CASSQGMGETQYF. CDR3 in DNA: TGTGCCAGCAGCCAGGGGATGGGGGAGACCCAGTACTTC.

This clonotype occurred a few times. The rearrangement links TRBV7-2 to TRBJ1-2, with D uncertain. CDR1 is SGHTA and CDR2 is FQGNSA in the germline V gene. The CDR3 runs 18 residues. Trimming took 2 bases from V and 2 from J, leaving 21 bases between them. Here the CDR3 reads CASSLRVLPHPTNYGYTF. The CDR3 DNA reads TGTGCCAGCAGCTTACGAGTCCTGCCACATCCGACCAACTATGGCTACACCTTC.

This clonotype was seen at least ten times. The chain carries TRBV2 and TRBJ1-5, with TRBD1 as a possible D gene (5 bases). V gave up 5 bases and J gave up 4 bases, with 9 bases separating them. The CDR3 is 13 amino acids. In germline, CDR1 is SNHLY, CDR2 FYNNEI. The CDR3 region is CASSRQGNQPQHF. Written as DNA, the CDR3 is TGTGCCAGCAGTCGGCAGGGAAATCAGCCCCAGCATTTT.

This clonotype came up a few times. The chain combines TRBV5-1 with TRBJ2-2, with unresolved D. The germline CDR1 and CDR2 sequences are SGHRS and YFSETQ. The CDR3 contains 14 residues. The V end lost 2 bases, the J end lost 1 base, and 6 bases lay between the germline ends. The CDR3 coding sequence is TGCGCCAGCAGCTTCGGAAAGAACACCGGGGAGCTGTTTTTT. Amino acid sequence: CASSFGKNTGELFF.

This chain links TRBV14 with TRBJ2-1; 11 bases fit TRBD2. The V segment lost 3 bases and the J segment 8 bases; nucleotides outside the gene matches: 15. The CDR3 is made up of 18 amino acids. Per the germline V gene, CDR1 is SGHDN and CDR2 is FVKESK. DNA for the CDR3: TGTGCCAGCAGCCATAGGTCGCAACTAGCGGGGGTGTTGGATGAGCAGTTCTTC. Residues: CASSHRSQLAGVLDEQFF. Complete variable domain (other parts from reference TRBV14 and TRBJ2-1): EAGVTQFPSHSVIEKGQTVTLRCDPISGHDNLYWYRRVMGKEIKFLLHFVKESKQDESGMPNNRFLAERTGGTYSTLKVQPAELEDSGVYFCASSHRSQLAGVLDEQFFGPGTRLTVL.

V and J are TRBV10-3 and TRBJ1-1; 9 bases match TRBD1. The CDR3 loop spans 15 amino acids. CDR1 is ENHRY and CDR2 is SYGVKD in the germline V gene. After removal of 2 bases from V and 2 bases from J, the junction contained 3 bases not matched to a gene. The CDR3 is CAISERGQGNTEAFF. Written as DNA, the CDR3 is TGTGCCATCAGTGAGAGGGGACAGGGAAACACTGAAGCTTTCTTT.

This chain joins TRBV5-4 and TRBJ2-3; D not certain. In germline, CDR1 is SGHNT, CDR2 YYREEE (reference sequence). V was pared by 2 bases and J by 0 bases, with 10 bases between. The CDR3 length is 15 residues. The CDR3 coding sequence is TGTGCCAGCAGCTTTAATAGGTTCAGCACAGATACGCAGTATTTT. Encoded protein: CASSFNRFSTDTQYF.

V usage is TRBV5-1 and J usage is TRBJ1-6; D may be TRBD1 (5 bases). The ends were cut back, 0 bases at V and 4 bases at J, with 8 bases in the middle. The CDR3 length is 15 residues. Germline lookup yields CDR1 SGHRS and CDR2 YFSETQ. This CDR3 is CASSLEGPYNSPLHF. CDR3 nucleotide sequence: TGCGCCAGCAGCTTGGAGGGACCTTATAATTCACCCCTCCACTTT.

This sequence joins TRBV6-6 and TRBJ1-2; 7 nucleotides agree with TRBD1. The CDR3 extends over 13 amino acids. CDR1 MNHNY and CDR2 SVGAGI come from the germline V gene (reference sequence). The V and J ends lost 3 bases and 8 bases, in that order; junction bases with no gene match: 6. CDR3: CASSYTGEGGYTF. The CDR3 DNA reads TGTGCCAGCAGTTATACAGGGGAGGGCGGCTACACCTTC.

This clonotype was detected only a few times. The V gene is TRBV28, the J gene TRBJ1-3; a weak D match, TRBD1 (5 bases). CDR1 MDHEN and CDR2 SYDVKM come from the germline V gene. Trimming stripped 7 bases from V and 3 bases from J, with 7 bases between. This CDR3 comprises 12 residues. CDR3 nucleotide sequence: TGTGCCAGCAAGGGGAGTGGAAACACCATATATTTT. Translating gives CASKGSGNTIYF.

This clonotype occurred a few times. V gene TRBV7-2 combines with J gene TRBJ1-5, with TRBD1 matching over 8 bases. J was trimmed by 7 bases and V by 4 bases; bases with no gene match: 6. Germline CDR1 SGHTA, CDR2 FQGNSA. The CDR3 totals 14 residues. In nucleotides, the CDR3 is TGTGCCAGCAGCTCTACAGGGGGGGGACAGCCCCAGCATTTT. Translated: CASSSTGGGQPQHF.